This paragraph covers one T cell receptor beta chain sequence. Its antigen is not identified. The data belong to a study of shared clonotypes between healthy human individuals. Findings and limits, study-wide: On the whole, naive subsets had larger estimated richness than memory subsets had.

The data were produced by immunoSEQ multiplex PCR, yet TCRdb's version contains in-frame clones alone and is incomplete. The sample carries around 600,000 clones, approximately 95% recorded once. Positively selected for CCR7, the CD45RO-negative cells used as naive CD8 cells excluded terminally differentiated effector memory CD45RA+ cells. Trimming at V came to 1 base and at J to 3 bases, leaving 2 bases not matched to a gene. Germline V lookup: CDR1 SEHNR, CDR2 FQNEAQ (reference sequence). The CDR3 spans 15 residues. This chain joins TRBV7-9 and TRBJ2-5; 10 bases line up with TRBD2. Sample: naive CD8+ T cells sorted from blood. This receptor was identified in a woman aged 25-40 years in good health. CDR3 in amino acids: CASSLGLAGEETQYF. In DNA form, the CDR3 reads TGTGCCAGCAGCTTAGGACTAGCGGGCGAAGAGACCCAGTACTTC.